This T cell receptor (beta chain) was captured in a study of CD4 T cell repertoires in COVID-19. Germline V CDR1 and CDR2: SGHTA, FQGNSA. The CDR3 is 13 residues long. The V gene lost 1 base and the J gene lost 1 base, with 5 bases spanning the gap. Sequencing used immunoSEQ multiplex PCR; TCRdb keeps in-frame clones, though not all of them. This table has about 75,000 clones, under 90% appearing once. These patients had recovered from COVID-19 ranging mild to severe. This sequence originates from a human donor who had COVID-19. Material: CD4+ T cells from peripheral blood, obtained after recovery from COVID-19. The chain is built from TRBV7-2 and TRBJ2-7; D remains unclear. This CDR3 is CASSLGRSYEQYF. CDR3 nucleotides: TGTGCCAGCAGCTTAGGTCGGTCCTACGAGCAGTACTTC.